Listed below are T cell receptor beta chains from one sample, sequenced in a study of CD4+ T cells in melanoma. Sequenced by immunoSEQ multiplex PCR; TCRdb stores in-frame clones only, minus some. The sample includes around 100,000 clones, 92% of them seen just once. Sequenced sample: peripheral blood. Every receptor here comes from a human donor with melanoma. Each CDR3 is given with its conserved first and last residue. D genes are given only for firm matches. Part of the rows lack a size; the others show once, few, many or a class for expanded clones.

D gene	V gene	J gene	clone size	CDR3 protein	CDR3 DNA
TRBD1	TRBV5-8	TRBJ1-6	.	CASSFGDRGISPLHF	TGTGCCAGCAGCTTTGGAGACAGGGGAATATCACCCCTCCACTTT
.	TRBV4-3	TRBJ1-4	.	CASSQEGTITNEKLFF	TGCGCCAGCAGCCAAGAGGGTACCATAACTAATGAAAAACTGTTTTTT
.	TRBV6-1	TRBJ1-1	.	CASSELWVNTEAFF	TGTGCCAGCAGTGAACTTTGGGTGAACACTGAAGCTTTCTTT
TRBD1	TRBV5-1	TRBJ1-2	once	CASSRGQATNYGYTF	TGCGCCAGCAGCAGGGGACAGGCTACTAACTATGGCTACACCTTC
.	TRBV7-2	TRBJ2-7	once	CASSLGAGSRPYEQYF	TGTGCCAGCAGCTTAGGGGCGGGGAGCCGACCTTACGAGCAGTACTTC
.	TRBV7-2	TRBJ1-1	.	CASSLAPGMNTEAFF	TGTGCCAGCAGCTTAGCGCCAGGGATGAACACTGAAGCTTTCTTT
TRBD2	TRBV4-1	TRBJ2-1	.	CASSELAGGGDEQFF	TGCGCCAGCAGCGAACTAGCGGGGGGTGGGGATGAGCAGTTCTTC
TRBD2	TRBV16	TRBJ2-7	.	CASSSRGGGLYEQYF	TGTGCCAGCAGCTCCCGAGGCGGGGGACTATACGAGCAGTACTTC
.	TRBV9	TRBJ2-6	.	CASSAGGSPGANVLTF	TGTGCCAGCAGCGCCGGAGGGAGCCCTGGGGCCAACGTCCTGACTTTC
TRBD1	TRBV19	TRBJ1-4	.	CASNDRGSTNEKLFF	TGTGCCAGTAACGACAGGGGCTCAACTAATGAAAAACTGTTTTTT
.	TRBV25-1	TRBJ2-5	.	CASSERGKRETQYF	TGTGCCAGCAGTGAAAGGGGGAAGAGGGAGACCCAGTACTTC
TRBD1	TRBV28	TRBJ2-7	.	CASSRGDRVVDEQYF	TGTGCCAGCAGTCGAGGGGACAGGGTTGTCGACGAGCAGTACTTC
.	TRBV7-5	TRBJ2-7	.	CARSLERGLGTSIRCSYEQYF	TGTGCCAGAAGCTTAGAGAGGGGTTTAGGGACTAGTATTCGGTGTTCCTACGAGCAGTACTTC
.	TRBV7-9	TRBJ2-3	.	CASSEEGGSDTQYF	TGTGCCAGCAGCGAGGAGGGGGGTTCAGATACGCAGTATTTT
TRBD1	TRBV7-2	TRBJ1-6	.	CASSSTGVGSPLHF	TGTGCCAGCAGCTCGACAGGGGTAGGTTCACCCCTCCACTTT
.	TRBV28	TRBJ2-1	.	CASSLPLGMANEQFF	TGTGCCAGCAGTTTGCCGCTGGGTATGGCCAATGAGCAGTTCTTC
.	TRBV30	TRBJ2-1	.	CAWGRGGAYNEQFF	TGTGCCTGGGGCAGAGGGGGGGCCTACAATGAGCAGTTCTTC
.	TRBV19	TRBJ1-1	.	CASSINLAEAFF	TGTGCCAGTAGTATAAACCTCGCTGAAGCTTTCTTT
.	TRBV6-5	TRBJ2-5	.	CASSYSTRAETQYF	TGTGCCAGCAGTTACTCGACTAGAGCAGAGACCCAGTACTTC
.	TRBV2	TRBJ1-1	once	CASSRAIAEVPEAFF	TGTGCCAGCAGTAGAGCGATCGCGGAGGTCCCTGAAGCTTTCTTT
TRBD1	TRBV2	TRBJ1-6	.	CASSPWGQGNSPLHF	TGTGCCAGCAGCCCCTGGGGACAGGGTAATTCACCCCTCCACTTT
.	TRBV28	TRBJ1-3	.	CASSLWSGRDSGNTIYF	TGTGCCAGCAGTTTATGGTCAGGTAGAGACTCTGGAAACACCATATATTTT
TRBD2	TRBV7-8	TRBJ2-1	.	CASSPPGLAGGRYNEQFF	TGTGCCAGCAGCCCCCCGGGACTAGCGGGAGGAAGGTACAATGAGCAGTTCTTC
.	TRBV19	TRBJ1-2	.	CASSMSNYGYTF	TGTGCCAGTAGTATGAGCAACTATGGCTACACCTTC
.	TRBV4-3	TRBJ2-3	.	CASSQDLVGDDADTQYF	TGCGCCAGCAGCCAAGATCTGGTAGGGGACGATGCAGATACGCAGTATTTT
TRBD2	TRBV28	TRBJ2-1	.	CASGIPGLAEKNEQFF	TGTGCCAGCGGAATCCCGGGACTAGCGGAGAAGAATGAGCAGTTCTTC
TRBD1	TRBV10-1	TRBJ1-2	.	CASSEVTGDLPMFGYTF	TGCGCCAGCAGTGAGGTTACAGGGGATCTCCCCATGTTCGGCTACACCTTC
TRBD1	TRBV28	TRBJ1-4	.	CASSLGQDEKLFF	TGTGCCAGCAGCTTAGGACAGGATGAAAAACTGTTTTTT
.	TRBV7-6	TRBJ1-1	.	CASSLFEAFF	TGTGCCAGCAGCTTATTTGAAGCTTTCTTT
.	TRBV19	TRBJ2-6	.	CASRPGANVLTF	TGTGCCAGTAGGCCTGGGGCCAACGTCCTGACTTTC
.	TRBV27	TRBJ2-1	.	CASSLSVYNEQFF	TGTGCCAGCAGTTTATCTGTTTACAATGAGCAGTTCTTC
.	TRBV19	TRBJ1-1	.	CASSIGGAARTEAFF	TGTGCCAGTAGTATCGGGGGGGCAGCACGGACTGAAGCTTTCTTT
.	TRBV7-3	TRBJ2-1	.	CASSLSGFGYNEQFF	TGTGCCAGCAGCTTATCAGGGTTCGGCTACAATGAGCAGTTCTTC
.	TRBV15	TRBJ1-3	.	CATPRPPGNTIYF	TGTGCCACCCCGAGGCCTCCTGGAAACACCATATATTTT
TRBD1	TRBV7-3	TRBJ2-2	.	CASSLGTGANTGELFF	TGTGCCAGCAGCTTAGGGACAGGGGCGAACACCGGGGAGCTGTTTTTT
.	TRBV21-1	TRBJ2-1	.	CASSKSDRSYNEQFF	TGTGCCAGCAGCAAATCGGACCGCTCCTACAATGAGCAGTTCTTC
TRBD1	TRBV6-6	TRBJ2-3	once	CASSSRGRGGTDTQYF	TGTGCCAGCAGTTCCAGGGGGCGCGGAGGCACAGATACGCAGTATTTT
TRBD2	TRBV29-1	TRBJ2-7	.	CSAKSGSAYEQYF	TGCAGCGCAAAAAGCGGGAGTGCCTACGAGCAGTACTTC
TRBD1	TRBV2	TRBJ2-7	.	CASSPGQGKYEQYF	TGTGCCAGCAGTCCGGGACAGGGGAAGTACGAGCAGTACTTC
.	TRBV18	TRBJ2-3	once	CASSRGAAQQYF	TGTGCCAGCTCACGGGGGGCGGCCCAGCAGTATTTT
TRBD1	TRBV29-1	TRBJ2-1	.	CSVNRDRYNEQFF	TGCAGCGTCAACCGGGACAGGTACAATGAGCAGTTCTTC
TRBD2	TRBV27	TRBJ2-2	.	CASSPSTGLAKSGELFF	TGTGCCAGCAGCCCTTCCACGGGACTAGCCAAATCCGGGGAGCTGTTTTTT
.	TRBV7-3	TRBJ2-7	.	CASSGGSGNRYEQYF	TGTGCCAGCAGCGGAGGTTCGGGAAATCGGTACGAGCAGTACTTC
TRBD2	TRBV15	TRBJ2-7	.	CATSRGIAGKYEQYF	TGTGCCACCAGCAGAGGAATAGCGGGGAAGTACGAGCAGTACTTC
.	TRBV6-1	TRBJ2-7	.	CASSGTLKTYEQYF	TGTGCCAGCAGCGGGACACTTAAAACCTACGAGCAGTACTTC
TRBD1	TRBV9	TRBJ1-6	.	CASSQDRGDYNSPLHF	TGTGCCAGCAGCCAGGACAGGGGGGACTATAATTCACCCCTCCACTTT
TRBD2	TRBV27	TRBJ2-3	.	CASGASGSTDTQYF	TGTGCCAGCGGGGCTAGCGGTAGCACAGATACGCAGTATTTT
.	TRBV11-2	TRBJ2-7	.	CASSLLGSSYEQYF	TGTGCCAGCAGCTTATTGGGAAGTTCCTACGAGCAGTACTTC
.	TRBV4-2	TRBJ2-3	.	CASSQAGPPDTQYF	TGTGCCAGCAGCCAAGCGGGGCCCCCAGATACGCAGTATTTT
.	TRBV19	TRBJ2-7	.	CASSITKGRISPYEQYF	TGTGCCAGTAGTATAACTAAAGGGCGGATCAGCCCCTACGAGCAGTACTTC
.	TRBV5-1	TRBJ1-1	few	CASSLEAGTRTFF	TGCGCCAGCAGCTTGGAGGCTGGGACCCGAACTTTCTTT
.	TRBV7-9	TRBJ1-4	.	CASSLRTVGNEKLFF	TGTGCCAGCAGCTTGAGGACAGTTGGAAATGAAAAACTGTTTTTT
.	TRBV7-2	TRBJ2-7	.	CASSLAGVEAYEQYF	TGTGCCAGCAGCTTAGCGGGAGTGGAAGCCTACGAGCAGTACTTC
.	TRBV5-1	TRBJ2-7	.	CASSSAGHEQYF	TGCGCCAGCAGCTCCGCGGGTCACGAGCAGTACTTC
TRBD2	TRBV14	TRBJ2-1	.	CASSQASGSFYNEQFF	TGTGCCAGCAGCCAAGCCAGCGGGAGCTTCTACAATGAGCAGTTCTTC
.	TRBV6-5	TRBJ2-7	.	CASRRLDPSYEQYF	TGTGCCAGCAGAAGACTAGATCCCTCCTACGAGCAGTACTTC
.	TRBV7-9	TRBJ1-1	.	CASSPQGTVGTEAFF	TGTGCCAGCAGCCCGCAAGGGACGGTCGGGACTGAAGCTTTCTTT